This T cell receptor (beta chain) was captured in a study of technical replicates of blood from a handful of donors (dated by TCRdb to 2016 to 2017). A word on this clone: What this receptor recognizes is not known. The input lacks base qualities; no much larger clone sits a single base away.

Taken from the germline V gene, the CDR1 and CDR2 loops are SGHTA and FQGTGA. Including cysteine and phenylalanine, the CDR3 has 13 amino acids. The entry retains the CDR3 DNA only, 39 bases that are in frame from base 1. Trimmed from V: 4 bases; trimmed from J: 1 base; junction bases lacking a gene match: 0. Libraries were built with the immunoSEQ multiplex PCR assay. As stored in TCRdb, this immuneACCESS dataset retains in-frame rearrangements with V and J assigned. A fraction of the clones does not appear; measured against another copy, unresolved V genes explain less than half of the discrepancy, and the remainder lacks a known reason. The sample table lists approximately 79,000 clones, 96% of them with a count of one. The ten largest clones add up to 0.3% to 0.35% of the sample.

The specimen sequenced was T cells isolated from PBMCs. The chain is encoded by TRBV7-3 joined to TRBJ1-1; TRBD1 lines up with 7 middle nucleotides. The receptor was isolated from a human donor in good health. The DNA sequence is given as TGTGCCAGCAGCTGGGACAGGAACACTGAAGCTTTCTTT. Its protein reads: CASSWDRNTEAFF.